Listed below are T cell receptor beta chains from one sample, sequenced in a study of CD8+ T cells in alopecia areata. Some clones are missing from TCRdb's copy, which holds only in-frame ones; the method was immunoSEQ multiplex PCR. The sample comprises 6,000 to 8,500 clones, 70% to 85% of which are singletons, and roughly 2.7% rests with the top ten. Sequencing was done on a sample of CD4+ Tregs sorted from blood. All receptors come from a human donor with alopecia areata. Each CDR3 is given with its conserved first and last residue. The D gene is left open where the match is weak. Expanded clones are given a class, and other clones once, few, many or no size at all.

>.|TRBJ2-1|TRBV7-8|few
CASSHRFRDNRDNEQFF
TGTGCCAGCAGCCATCGTTTTCGGGACAATAGAGACAATGAGCAGTTCTTC
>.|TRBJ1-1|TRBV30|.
CAWSRGDTEAFF
TGTGCCTGGAGTCGTGGAGACACTGAAGCTTTCTTT
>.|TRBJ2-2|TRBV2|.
CASSMWQLLNTGELFF
TGTGCCAGCAGCATGTGGCAGCTGTTGAACACCGGGGAGCTGTTTTTT
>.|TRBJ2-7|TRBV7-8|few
CASSLEDSRAYEQYF
TGTGCCAGCAGCTTAGAGGATTCCAGGGCCTACGAGCAGTACTTC
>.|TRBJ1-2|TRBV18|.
CASSPQPGDGTLANF
TGTGCCAGCTCACCCCAGCCAGGGGACGGGACCCTAGCCAACTTC
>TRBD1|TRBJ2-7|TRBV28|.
CAARGQVRSYEQYF
TGTGCCGCCAGAGGACAGGTCCGCTCCTACGAGCAGTACTTC
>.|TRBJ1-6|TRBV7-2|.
CASSLGQKYNSPLHF
TGTGCCAGCAGCTTAGGACAGAAGTATAATTCACCCCTCCACTTT
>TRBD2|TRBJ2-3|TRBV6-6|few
CASSLSRLAGRDTQYF
TGTGCCAGCAGTCTATCGAGACTAGCGGGAAGAGATACGCAGTATTTT
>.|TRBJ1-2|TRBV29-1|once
CSVERLSGYTF
TGCAGCGTTGAACGGTTAAGTGGCTACACCTTC
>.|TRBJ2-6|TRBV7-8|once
CASRTRRPLNSGANVLTF
TGTGCCAGCAGGACTAGGCGGCCGCTCAACTCTGGGGCCAACGTCCTGACTTTC
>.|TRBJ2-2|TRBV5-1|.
CASSLWGRATGELFF
TGCGCCAGCAGCTTGTGGGGGCGCGCCACCGGGGAGCTGTTTTTT
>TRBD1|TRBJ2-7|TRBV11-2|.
CASSLDVGTGLGEQYF
TGTGCCAGCAGCTTAGATGTCGGGACAGGGTTGGGCGAGCAGTACTTC
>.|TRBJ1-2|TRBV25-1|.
CASSEYISGDGYTF
TGTGCCAGCAGTGAATATATTTCAGGGGACGGCTACACCTTC
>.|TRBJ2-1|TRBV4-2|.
CASSQVQGAGSYNEQFF
TGTGCCAGCAGCCAAGTTCAAGGGGCAGGGTCCTACAATGAGCAGTTCTTC
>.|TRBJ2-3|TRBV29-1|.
CSVAWTSTDTQYF
TGCAGCGTTGCCTGGACGAGCACAGATACGCAGTATTTT
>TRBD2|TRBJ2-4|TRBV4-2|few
CASSPRTSGTKNIQYF
TGTGCCAGCAGCCCACGGACTAGCGGGACCAAAAACATTCAGTACTTC
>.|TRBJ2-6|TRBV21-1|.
CASARVTGEISGANVLTF
TGTGCCAGCGCCAGGGTGACAGGGGAGATCTCTGGGGCCAACGTCCTGACTTTC
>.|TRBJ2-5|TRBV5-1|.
CASYGTSETQYF
TGCGCCAGCTACGGGACGTCGGAGACCCAGTACTTC
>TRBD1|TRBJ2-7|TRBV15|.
CATSRDRGYEQYF
TGTGCCACCAGCCGGGACAGGGGCTACGAGCAGTACTTC
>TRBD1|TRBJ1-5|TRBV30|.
CAWSSGQGFNQPQHF
TGTGCCTGGAGTTCGGGACAGGGGTTCAATCAGCCCCAGCATTTT
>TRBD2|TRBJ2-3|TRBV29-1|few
CSSRPGLAGEDTQYF
TGCAGCTCTAGACCGGGACTAGCGGGAGAGGATACGCAGTATTTT
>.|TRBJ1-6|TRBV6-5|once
CASSYSLTAYNSPLHF
TGTGCCAGCAGTTACTCGTTGACAGCCTATAATTCACCCCTCCACTTT
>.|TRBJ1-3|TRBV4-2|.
CASSQERRPGNTIYF
TGTGCCAGCAGCCAGGAACGGCGTCCTGGAAACACCATATATTTT
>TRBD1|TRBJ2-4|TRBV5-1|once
CASSLGQGVGNIQYF
TGCGCCAGCAGCTTGGGACAGGGGGTTGGAAACATTCAGTACTTC
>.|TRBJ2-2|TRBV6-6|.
CASTPLGAGELFF
TGTGCCAGCACTCCTCTAGGGGCCGGGGAGCTGTTTTTT
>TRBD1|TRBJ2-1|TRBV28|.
CASSISGQGDNEQFF
TGTGCCAGCAGCATCTCGGGACAGGGGGACAATGAGCAGTTCTTC
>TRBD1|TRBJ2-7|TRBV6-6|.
CASSYSGQGPYEQYF
TGTGCCAGCAGTTACTCTGGACAGGGGCCCTACGAGCAGTACTTC
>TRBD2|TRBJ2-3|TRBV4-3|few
CASSFRLAETDTQYF
TGCGCCAGCAGCTTCCGACTAGCGGAGACAGATACGCAGTATTTT
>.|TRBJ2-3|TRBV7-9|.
CASSSGGDTQYF
TGTGCCAGCAGCAGTGGGGGGGATACGCAGTATTTT
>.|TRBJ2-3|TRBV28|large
CASSLPSRPDTQYF
TGTGCCAGCAGCCTACCGAGTAGGCCTGATACGCAGTATTTT
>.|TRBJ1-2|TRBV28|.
CASSQGGRNYGYTF
TGTGCCAGCAGCCAAGGGGGACGGAACTATGGCTACACCTTC
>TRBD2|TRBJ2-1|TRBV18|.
CASSPPGGESSYNEQFF
TGTGCCAGCTCACCACCGGGAGGGGAGAGCTCCTACAATGAGCAGTTCTTC
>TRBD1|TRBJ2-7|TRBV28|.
CASSLWDRVYEQYF
TGTGCCAGCAGTTTATGGGACAGGGTCTACGAGCAGTACTTC
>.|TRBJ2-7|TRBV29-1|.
CSALDTGSSYEQYF
TGCAGCGCTCTCGACACTGGGAGCTCCTACGAGCAGTACTTC
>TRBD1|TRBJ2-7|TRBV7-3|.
CASSSQGAGEQYF
TGTGCCAGCAGCTCCCAGGGGGCTGGGGAGCAGTACTTC
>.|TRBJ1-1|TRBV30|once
CAWSVITEAFF
TGTGCCTGGAGTGTCATTACTGAAGCTTTCTTT
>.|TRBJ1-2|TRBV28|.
CASRRRYGYTF
TGTGCCAGCAGAAGACGCTATGGCTACACCTTC
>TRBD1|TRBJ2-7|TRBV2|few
CASRLDRADYEQYF
TGTGCCAGCAGGTTAGACAGGGCAGACTACGAGCAGTACTTC
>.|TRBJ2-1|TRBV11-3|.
CASSLDGRGGAEQFF
TGTGCCAGCAGCTTAGATGGGAGAGGCGGGGCTGAGCAGTTCTTC
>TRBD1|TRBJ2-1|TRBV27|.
CASSKTRDSLINEQFF
TGTGCCAGCAGTAAAACCCGGGACAGTCTGATCAATGAGCAGTTCTTC
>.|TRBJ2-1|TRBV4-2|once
CASSQRNNEQFF
TGTGCCAGCAGCCAAAGAAACAATGAGCAGTTCTTC
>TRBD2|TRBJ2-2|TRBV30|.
CAWSVERLAGEFWDTGELFF
TGTGCCTGGAGTGTAGAACGGCTAGCGGGAGAGTTTTGGGACACCGGGGAGCTGTTTTTT
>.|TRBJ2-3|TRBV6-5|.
CASSYREGTDTQYF
TGTGCCAGCAGTTACAGGGAAGGCACAGATACGCAGTATTTT
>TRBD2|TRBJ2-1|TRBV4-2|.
CASSIGLAGANEQFF
TGTGCCAGCAGCATAGGACTAGCGGGAGCCAATGAGCAGTTCTTC
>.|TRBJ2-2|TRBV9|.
CASSPRRGVTGELFF
TGTGCCAGCAGCCCGAGAAGGGGCGTCACCGGGGAGCTGTTTTTT
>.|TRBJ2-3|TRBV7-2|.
CASSTQWRGTDTQYF
TGTGCCAGCAGCACCCAGTGGAGGGGCACAGATACGCAGTATTTT
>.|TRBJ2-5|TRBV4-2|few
CASSQPGLGETQYF
TGTGCCAGCAGCCAACCAGGGTTAGGAGAGACCCAGTACTTC
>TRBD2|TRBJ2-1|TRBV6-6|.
CASSFASGTYNEQFF
TGTGCCAGCAGTTTCGCTAGCGGGACGTACAATGAGCAGTTCTTC
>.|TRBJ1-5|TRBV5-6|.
CASSLSILHGNQPQHF
TGTGCCAGCAGCTTGTCTATTTTGCACGGCAATCAGCCCCAGCATTTT
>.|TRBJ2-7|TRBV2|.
CASSGSPDTGIEQYF
TGTGCCAGCAGTGGCTCCCCGGACACCGGGATCGAGCAGTACTTC
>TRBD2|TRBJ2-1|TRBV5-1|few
CASSPPIALAGGRYEQFF
TGCGCCAGCAGTCCCCCCATCGCCCTAGCGGGAGGGCGGTATGAGCAGTTCTTC
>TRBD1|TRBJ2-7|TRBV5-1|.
CASSPGTASYEQYF
TGCGCCAGCAGCCCCGGGACAGCCTCCTACGAGCAGTACTTC
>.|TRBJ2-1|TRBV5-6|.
CASSLDLSWGIAYNEQFF
TGTGCCAGCAGCTTGGACTTGTCATGGGGAATAGCTTACAATGAGCAGTTCTTC
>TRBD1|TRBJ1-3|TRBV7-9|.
CASSPTGTTGNTIYF
TGTGCCAGCAGCCCGACAGGGACAACTGGAAACACCATATATTTT